These 8 T cell receptor beta chains originate from one sample sequenced in a study of PD-L1 blockade in urothelial cancer. Time point: peripheral blood 6 weeks after treatment start. Using immunoSEQ multiplex PCR, the repertoire was profiled, and TCRdb retains in-frame clones only, with some absent. The sample has roughly 120,000 clones; approximately 90% are singletons. Source: PBMCs, taken around atezolizumab (anti-PD-L1) treatment. These receptors came from a man aged 55 to 70 with urothelial cancer.

The CDR3 sequence is CASSQDRGGPFFDNEQFF. CDR3 in DNA: TGTGCCAGCAGCCAAGATAGGGGAGGGCCGTTCTTCGACAATGAGCAGTTCTTC. The rearrangement joins TRBV14 to TRBJ2-1; 7 bases agree with TRBD2. Germline V lookup: CDR1 SGHDN, CDR2 FVKESK. CDR3 length equals 18 residues. V shed 0 bases and J 5 bases; nucleotides not matched to a gene: 13.

This clone was observed a single time. The rearrangement uses TRBV5-5 and TRBJ2-1, with a weak D call TRBD1 (5 bases). Germline-derived CDR1 and CDR2 are SGHKS and YYEKEE (reference sequence). The CDR3 covers 14 residues. Trimming took off 0 bases at V and 1 base at J, with 5 bases between the two ends. The CDR3 DNA sequence: TGTGCCAGCAGCTTGGGACAGTCCTACAATGAGCAGTTCTTC. It specifies CASSLGQSYNEQFF.

V gene TRBV7-9 combines with J gene TRBJ1-4; a weak D match, TRBD1 (5 bases). This CDR3 comprises 14 residues. V lost 5 bases and J 4 bases, leaving 11 bases between the germline ends. From germline, CDR1 is SEHNR and CDR2 FQNEAQ (reference sequence). The CDR3 spells CASSTDRLNEKLFF. The CDR3 DNA follows: TGTGCCAGCAGCACCGACAGACTTAATGAAAAACTGTTTTTT.

This clone was seen once. The V and J genes are TRBV2 and TRBJ2-7, with 12 bases that match TRBD2. Trimming cost V 9 bases and J 7 bases; bases outside gene matches: 4. This CDR3 spans 12 amino acids. Germline V gene lookup returns CDR1 SNHLY and CDR2 FYNNEI. As DNA, the CDR3 is TGTGCCAGTACAACTAGCGGGAGGGAGCAGTACTTC. Amino acid sequence: CASTTSGREQYF.

The chain recombines TRBV5-1 with TRBJ1-2; D unresolved. The V gene's germline CDR1 is SGHRS and CDR2 YFSETQ. This CDR3 is 13 amino acids long. The germline V and J ends were trimmed by 0 bases and 8 bases, with 11 bases remaining between them. DNA of the CDR3: TGCGCCAGCAGCTTGGGGTCTACGGGGGGCTACACCTTC. The encoded protein is CASSLGSTGGYTF.

This chain joins TRBV6-6 and TRBJ2-2; a weak D match, TRBD2 (5 bases). This CDR3 has 14 residues. Trimming removed 7 bases at V and 5 bases at J, with 14 bases between. Germline assignment: CDR1 MNHNY and CDR2 SVGAGI (reference sequence). In nucleotides, the CDR3 is TGTGCCAGCAATCGCCTAGCTGGGACCGGGGAGCTGTTTTTT. Translated: CASNRLAGTGELFF.

This chain connects TRBV28 to TRBJ1-5, with 11 bases lining up with TRBD1. Germline V gene lookup returns CDR1 MDHEN and CDR2 SYDVKM. V shed 6 bases, J shed 2 bases, and the junction held 12 bases outside the gene matches. This CDR3 contains 18 residues. As DNA, the CDR3 is TGTGCCAGCAGACAGGACAGGGGGCTCCGGAAAGGCAATCAGCCCCAGCATTTT. Its translation is CASRQDRGLRKGNQPQHF.

This CDR3 reads CASSMGLSTDTQYF. The CDR3 region has the DNA TGTGCCAGTAGTATGGGGCTCTCCACAGATACGCAGTATTTT. The chain is built from TRBV19 and TRBJ2-3, with D possibly being TRBD1 (5 bases). The germline V and J ends were trimmed by 3 bases and 2 bases, with 9 bases remaining between them. The germline V gene has CDR1 LNHDA and CDR2 SQIVND (reference sequence). CDR3 length equals 14 residues.